This T cell receptor beta chain was identified in a study of T cells in Graves' hyperthyroidism and ophthalmopathy (dated by TCRdb to between 2017 and 2020). Context from the whole study: Peripheral blood samples were taken at initial diagnosis, before any treatment was given. To identify distinguishing TCR V-J signatures, a discovery cohort of around 100 patients was used, comprising under 45 with Graves' ophthalmopathy and some 60 with stable Graves' hyperthyroidism. Whether ophthalmopathy could be predicted prospectively was tested in an independent validation cohort made up of about 20 hyperthyroidism patients plus 17 patients who later progressed to ophthalmopathy. The approximately 95 discovery patients were divided at random into training and test sets in a 7:3 ratio. The study also compared thyroid tissue and blood T-cell repertoires from several Graves' hyperthyroidism patients. After blood sampling, hyperthyroidism patients were treated with methimazole at a starting dose of 30 mg daily, and ophthalmopathy patients were treated with high-dose intravenous methylprednisolone. TCR Vbeta CDR3 sequencing of 135 peripheral blood samples (roughly 41 ophthalmopathy, 75 hyperthyroidism and approximately 17 progressor patients) is reported in the paper. The research as a whole found: No statistical method was used to fix the sample size in advance, and group allocation was not hidden from the investigators. Most expanded thyroid clonotypes (frequency above 0.001) were also found in blood, which suggests that blood repertoires may mirror thyroid immune responses. During validation, the model predicted progression to ophthalmopathy a median of about 6.3 months ahead of onset, with more than 55% sensitivity and 72.22% specificity. A 13 V-J signature model separated ophthalmopathy from stable hyperthyroidism, with approximately 86% sensitivity and roughly 84% specificity in cross-validation and 80%/75% in testing.

Notes on this clonotype: Its antigen is still unknown. The record has no base qualities; no much larger clone is one base away.

A patient counted as having stable Graves' hyperthyroidism if no progression to ophthalmopathy occurred over 18 months of follow-up. Hyperthyroidism patients were aged 18 to 65 years and newly diagnosed, with disease duration of less than 2 months. Exclusion was applied to patients with uncontrolled infections, other autoimmune diseases, pregnancy or lactation. Diagnoses were based on clinical symptoms, serum thyroxine and TRAb, thyroid ultrasound and orbital computed tomography. PBMCs were isolated from about 9.1 ml of fresh peripheral blood by Ficoll-Paque density gradient centrifugation. Trizol reagent was used to extract total RNA, and RNA quality was then checked on an Agilent 2100 Bioanalyzer. The CDR3 sequence holds 17 residues, the cysteine and phenylalanine included. The CDR3 DNA has 51 bases and is translated from base 1. The germline V end is reduced by 1 base and the J end by 1 base; junction bases left unmatched: 9. Based on the germline V gene (reference sequence), the CDR1 and CDR2 sequences are DFQATT and SNEGSKA.

Amplification of TCR beta CDR3 regions was carried out from RNA transcripts. For the first round of RT-PCR on the TCR CDR3, the HTBI primer set was used together with the Qiagen OneStep RT-PCR kit. Libraries were constructed in a second round of multiplex PCR, after which size selection and purification were carried out. The libraries were sequenced on an Illumina HiSeq2000 using paired-end 100 bp reads. In the paper's pipeline: SOAPnuke was used to process the raw data, throwing out any read that contained adapters or uncalled bases, had a mean Phred below 15, or lacked an exact constant-primer or identifier match. High-quality paired reads were merged with COPE v1.2.5, and unique nucleotide sequences were defined as clonotypes. MiTCR v1.1 was used to align the clonotypes against IMGT TRBV, TRBD and TRBJ reference segments. Only V-J combinations with frequency above 0.0001, covering about 99% of repertoires, were analysed. The TCS score was defined as F50 (clonal expansion) divided by E x V (chaos), with BLOSUM62-based TCRdist calculated between CDR3 peptides within each V-J. Welch's t-statistics and random forest reduced fewer than 600 V-J features to roughly 13, which were used in a naive Bayes classifier (R e1071). TCRdb reanalyzed the raw reads on its own, using fastp at Q25 for trimming and MiXCR for clone calling, and kept in-frame beta chains. Under each unique CDR3 protein, matching rows form one entry showing the most common genes and DNA. The V and J calls and clone size come from TCRdb's table, not from the authors' own analysis. This sample lists about 740,000 distinct CDR3 sequences; about 15% were detected once. Roughly 10% of the sample lies in the top ten.

Here the chain combines TRBV20-1 and TRBJ2-2; 7 nucleotides in the junction match TRBD2. Material for sequencing was blood. This TCR was recovered from a woman between 18 and 29 years old with Graves' hyperthyroidism. The CDR3 protein: CSARALTSGVNTGELFF. In nucleotide form, the sequence is TGCAGTGCTAGAGCTTTAACCAGCGGGGTGAACACCGGGGAGCTGTTTTTT.